The TCR beta chain described here comes from a study of shared clonotypes between healthy human individuals. General study results and limits: Naive subsets generally exceeded memory subsets in estimated richness. Sharing across four donors was highest in naive CD4 (around 5%) and lowest in memory CD8 (0.4%).

It was about 180 ng DNA, 31,000 or so T cell genomes, that sorted-subset replicate PCRs used. Libraries were prepared by immunoSEQ multiplex PCR; TCRdb keeps only in-frame clonotypes and omits some of them. This sample has some 2,500,000 clones; roughly 93% occur once, and the top ten carry 0.36%. Germline CDR1 is SGHAT and CDR2 is FQNNGV. V dropped 4 bases and J dropped 9 bases, with 12 bases sitting between them. This CDR3 has 12 amino acids. Worth noting for this clone: What it binds is not known.

This chain links TRBV11-2 with TRBJ2-5, with unresolved D. The origin of this receptor is a man aged 18 to 30 in good health. Some clones in this sample may be carry-over from other donors' samples. The sample comprised naive CD4+ T cells from PBMCs. As to subset: CD45RA+ positively selected. In DNA form, the CDR3 reads TGTGCCAGCAGCTCCGAAAACCGGGCCCAGTACTTC. The encoded protein is CASSSENRAQYF. Full variable domain (missing parts from reference TRBV11-2 and TRBJ2-5): EAGVAQSPRYKIIEKRQSVAFWCNPISGHATLYWYQQILGQGPKLLIQFQNNGVVDDSQLPKDRFSAERLKGVDSTLKIQPAKLEDSAVYLCASSSENRAQYFGPGTRLLVL.